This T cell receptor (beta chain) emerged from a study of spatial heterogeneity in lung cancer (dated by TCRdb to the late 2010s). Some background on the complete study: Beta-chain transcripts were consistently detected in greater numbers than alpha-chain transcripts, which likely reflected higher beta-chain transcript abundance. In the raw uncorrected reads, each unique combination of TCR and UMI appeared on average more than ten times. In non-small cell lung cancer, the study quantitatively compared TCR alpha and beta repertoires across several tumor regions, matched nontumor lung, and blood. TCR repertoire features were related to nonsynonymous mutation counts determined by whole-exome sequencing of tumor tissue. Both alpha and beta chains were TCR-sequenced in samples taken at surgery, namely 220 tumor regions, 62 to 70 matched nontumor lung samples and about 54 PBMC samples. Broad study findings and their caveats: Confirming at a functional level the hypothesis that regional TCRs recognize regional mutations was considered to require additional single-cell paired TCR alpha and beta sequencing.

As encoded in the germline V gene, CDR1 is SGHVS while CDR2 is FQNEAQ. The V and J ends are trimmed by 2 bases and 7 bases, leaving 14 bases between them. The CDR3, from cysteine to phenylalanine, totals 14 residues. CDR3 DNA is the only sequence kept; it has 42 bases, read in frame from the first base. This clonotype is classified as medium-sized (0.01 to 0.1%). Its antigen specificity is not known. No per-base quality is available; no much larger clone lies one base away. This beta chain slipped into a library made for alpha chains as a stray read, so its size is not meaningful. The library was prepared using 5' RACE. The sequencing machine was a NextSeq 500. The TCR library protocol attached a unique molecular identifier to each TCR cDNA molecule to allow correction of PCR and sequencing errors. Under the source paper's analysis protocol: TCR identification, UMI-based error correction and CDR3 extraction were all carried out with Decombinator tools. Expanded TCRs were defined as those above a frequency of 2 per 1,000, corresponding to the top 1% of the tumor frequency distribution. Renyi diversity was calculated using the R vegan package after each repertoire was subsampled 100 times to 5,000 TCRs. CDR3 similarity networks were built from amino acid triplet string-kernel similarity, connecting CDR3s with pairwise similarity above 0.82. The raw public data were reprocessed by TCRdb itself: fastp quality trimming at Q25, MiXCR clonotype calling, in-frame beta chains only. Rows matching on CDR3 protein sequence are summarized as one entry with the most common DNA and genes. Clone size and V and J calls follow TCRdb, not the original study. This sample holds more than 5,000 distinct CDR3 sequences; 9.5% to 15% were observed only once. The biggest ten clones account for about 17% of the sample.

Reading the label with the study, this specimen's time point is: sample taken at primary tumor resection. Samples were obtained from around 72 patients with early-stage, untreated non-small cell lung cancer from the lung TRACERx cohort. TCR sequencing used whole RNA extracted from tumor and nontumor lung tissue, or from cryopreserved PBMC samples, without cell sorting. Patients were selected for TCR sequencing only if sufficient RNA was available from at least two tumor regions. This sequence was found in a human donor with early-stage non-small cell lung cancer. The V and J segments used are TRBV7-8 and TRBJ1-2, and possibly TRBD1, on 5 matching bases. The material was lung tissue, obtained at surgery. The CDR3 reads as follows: CASSLSYWGGGYTF. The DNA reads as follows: TGTGCCAGCAGCTTAAGCTACTGGGGGGGTGGCTACACCTTC. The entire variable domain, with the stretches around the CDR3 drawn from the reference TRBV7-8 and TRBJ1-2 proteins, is GAGVSQSPRYKVAKRGQDVALRCDPISGHVSLFWYQQALGQGPEFLTYFQNEAQLDKSGLPSDRFFAERPEGSVSTLKIQRTQQEDSAVYLCASSLSYWGGGYTFGSGTRLTVV.